The 15 T cell receptor beta chains below come from one sample, sequenced in a study of beta chain features in type 1 diabetes. Regarding the study as a whole: Type 1 diabetes patients had moderately but significantly shorter TCRB CDR3s in all four CD4+ subsets.

These receptors lack a known antigen. Every isolated RNA sample was fully reverse transcribed, so sequencing captured expressed TCRB transcripts. Data came from immunoSEQ multiplex PCR; TCRdb stores just in-frame clones and leaves some out. The sample yields nearly 700,000 clones, around an eighth seen once. The sequencing sample was made of naive CD4+ T cells from blood. Every receptor here comes from a young man with type 1 diabetes.

This clone appeared a few times. J is TRBJ1-5 and V is TRBV7-2; maybe TRBD1 (6 bases). The CDR3 spans 15 residues. Germline V gene sequence: CDR1 SGHTA, CDR2 FQGNSA. The ends were cut back, 5 bases at V and 0 bases at J, with 11 bases in the middle. The DNA for the CDR3 is TGTGCCAGCAGCCAAAGACAGGTTAGCAATCAGCCCCAGCATTTT. Translating it yields CASSQRQVSNQPQHF.

Only a few counts were recorded for this clone. The CDR3 is CASSWGFDGDEAFF. CDR3 in DNA: TGTGCCAGCAGCTGGGGGTTCGACGGAGATGAAGCTTTCTTT. V usage is TRBV7-9 and J usage is TRBJ1-1; D perhaps matches TRBD1 (5 bases). The CDR3 has 14 amino acids. Trimming took 4 bases from V and 7 from J, leaving 16 bases between them. CDR1 is SEHNR and CDR2 is FQNEAQ in the germline V gene (reference sequence).

The sample holds a few counts of this clone. This chain uses TRBV6-1 with TRBJ1-3; D is unclear. CDR3 size: 15 residues. V was clipped by 7 bases and J by 2 bases, with 15 bases between them. From germline, CDR1 is MNHNS and CDR2 SASEGT. CDR3 coding DNA: TGTGCCAGCAAAGGCCAAGGAGGCCCTGGAAACACCATATATTTT. Translated, it gives CASKGQGGPGNTIYF.

The CDR3 region has the DNA TGTGCCAGCAGCCCCCCCGGGCAGGGTGCTGGCTACACCTTC. Amino acid sequence: CASSPPGQGAGYTF. The chain uses TRBV11-3 and TRBJ1-2; tentatively, D is TRBD1 (5 bases). Germline V gene lookup returns CDR1 SGHNT and CDR2 YENEEA. The CDR3 has 14 residues. Between the trimmed V and J ends, which lost 5 bases and 7 bases, there was a span of 17 bases.

A few counts support this clone. This rearrangement joins TRBV7-3 to TRBJ2-6; D is possibly TRBD2 (6 bases). Germline lookup yields CDR1 SGHTA and CDR2 FQGTGA. CDR3 length: 16 residues. The ends were cut back, 5 bases at V and 2 bases at J, with 13 bases in the middle. CDR3 DNA: TGTGCCAGCAGCCCAACTGGGGAGGCTGGGGCCAACGTCCTGACTTTC. It specifies CASSPTGEAGANVLTF.

V is TRBV30 and J is TRBJ1-4, with a tentative D call TRBD1 (6 bases). The germline V gene has CDR1 GTSNPN and CDR2 SVGIG (reference sequence). CDR3 length: 15 amino acids. The germline V and J ends were trimmed by 0 bases and 5 bases, with 13 bases remaining between them. CDR3 region: CAWSVGGLNNEKLFF. CDR3 nucleotides: TGTGCCTGGAGTGTAGGGGGACTGAACAATGAAAAACTGTTTTTT.

The chain combines TRBV29-1 with TRBJ2-3; D is undetermined. Per germline, CDR1 SQVTM and CDR2 ANQGSEA. The CDR3 is made up of 14 amino acids. V lost 8 bases to trimming and J lost 0 bases, with 15 bases between them. CDR3: CSSIARLSTDTQYF. The CDR3 DNA is TGCAGCTCAATAGCTCGGCTTAGCACAGATACGCAGTATTTT.

Only a few counts were recorded for this clone. The chain joins TRBV29-1 to TRBJ2-3, with a tentative D call TRBD1 (6 bases). V was clipped by 7 bases and J by 0 bases, with 11 bases between them. CDR1 and CDR2 (germline): SQVTM, ANQGSEA. The CDR3 covers 13 residues. CDR3 coding DNA: TGCAGCGCAGGGACACCCAGCACAGATACGCAGTATTTT. It codes for CSAGTPSTDTQYF.

The chain carries TRBV14 and TRBJ2-6; D remains ambiguous. V shed 4 bases and J shed 0 bases, with 1 base lying between them. The CDR3 length is 13 residues. Germline-derived CDR1 and CDR2 are SGHDN and FVKESK. CDR3 region: CASSLSGANVLTF. CDR3 nucleotides: TGTGCCAGCAGCCTCTCTGGGGCCAACGTCCTGACTTTC.

V gene TRBV10-3 combines with J gene TRBJ2-3; D is unresolved. The CDR3 has 12 amino acids. Trimming cost V 4 bases and J 6 bases, with 8 bases left between them. CDR1 and CDR2 from the germline V gene are ENHRY and SYGVKD. CDR3 protein: CAISAGMDTQYF. Here the CDR3 DNA reads TGTGCCATCAGTGCTGGGATGGATACGCAGTATTTT.

A word on this clone: Other DNA sequences in this specimen translate into the identical CDR3. The chain links TRBV4-1 to TRBJ1-2, with D unresolved. Germline values: CDR1 MGHRA, CDR2 YSYEKL. Trimming stripped 1 base from V and 0 bases from J, with 6 bases between. This CDR3 spans 14 amino acids. As DNA, the CDR3 is TGCGCCAGCAGCCAAGGTGGATCTAACTATGGCTACACCTTC. Its translation is CASSQGGSNYGYTF.

The table lists this clone with a few counts. The chain couples TRBV4-1 to TRBJ2-5; 12 nucleotides align to TRBD2. This CDR3 contains 17 residues. After removal of 2 bases from V and 2 bases from J, the junction contained 6 bases not matched to a gene. Germline loops: CDR1 MGHRA, CDR2 YSYEKL. In DNA, the CDR3 is TGCGCCAGCAGCCAAACCCGACTAGCGGGGGAGCAAGAGACCCAGTACTTC. It is translated as CASSQTRLAGEQETQYF.

The J gene is TRBJ2-5, the V gene TRBV5-1; D perhaps matches TRBD1 (6 bases). Trimming removed 4 bases at V and 2 bases at J, with 12 bases between. The CDR3 totals 14 residues. The germline gives CDR1 SGHRS, CDR2 YFSETQ. The CDR3 is CASSTGMAQETQYF. As DNA, the CDR3 is TGCGCCAGCAGCACAGGGATGGCACAAGAGACCCAGTACTTC.

The CDR3 region is CAWRGRGDYGYTF. CDR3 in DNA: TGTGCCTGGAGAGGCAGGGGGGACTATGGCTACACCTTC. The chain joins TRBV30 to TRBJ1-2; 7 bases align to TRBD1. Germline-derived CDR1 and CDR2 are GTSNPN and SVGIG (reference sequence). Germline trimming cut 3 bases from V and 3 bases from J; bases unmatched to any gene: 4. CDR3 length: 13 residues.

This clone is a singleton in its sample. Other DNA sequences from this sample encode an identical CDR3 as well. The rearrangement joins TRBV7-8 to TRBJ2-7; D not resolved. The germline V and J ends were trimmed by 1 base and 2 bases, with 6 bases remaining between them. Germline loops: CDR1 SGHVS, CDR2 FQNEAQ. This CDR3 has 13 amino acids. The CDR3 protein is CASSLDRAYEQYF. CDR3 in DNA: TGTGCCAGCAGCTTAGATCGGGCCTACGAGCAGTACTTC.